This T cell receptor beta chain was sequenced for a study of T cell repertoires in ileal Crohn's disease. Study overall: Biopsies of the neoterminal ileum at postoperative colonoscopy form M6 samples.

Sequencing was performed with immunoSEQ multiplex PCR; in TCRdb, only in-frame clones are kept and a portion is missing. The profile shows some 20,000 clones, approximately 70% of them singletons. Broader study findings: Compared with non-smokers, active smokers at surgery showed more clonal expansions. Postoperative endoscopy occurred within one year, median approximately 7 months. Compared with CD4 T cells, sorted CD8 cells carried more expanded clones.

Time point here: neoterminal ileum biopsy at postoperative endoscopy, about 6 months after surgery. The CDR3 spans 15 residues. Germline CDR1 is MNHEY and CDR2 is SMNVEV (reference sequence). V lost 4 bases and J lost 2, with 13 bases in between. Points on this clone: Its specificity is unknown.

V is TRBV27 and J is TRBJ2-3; possible D gene TRBD2, 6 bases. The sequencing input was ileal tissue. The TCR was taken from an adult with Crohn's disease. CDR3 sequence (DNA): TGTGCCAGCAGTTCCGGGACTGGATACACAGATACGCAGTATTTT. This sequence encodes CASSSGTGYTDTQYF.